This TCR beta chain was sequenced for a study of blood T cells in healthy people across ages. Study-level findings and limits: Strong correlation was found linking TCR beta diversity to naive T cell percentage. There was no known CMV status for donors, so expanded clonotype changes were possibly confounded. Getting older went along with TCR beta diversity per million T cells dropping roughly linearly.

Primed by a sample-barcoded 5' primer and a J-beta primer mix, a second PCR proceeded for 7 to 11 cycles. TCRdb reprocessed the 5' RACE reads via MiXCR and lists one record per CDR3 protein. This sample has roughly 680,000 distinct CDR3 sequences, with around 49% found just once. For this clonotype: Antigen specificity is unknown.

This sequence was found in a woman aged 55-69 years in good health. Sequenced: blood.

The CDR3 nucleotides are TGTGCCAGCAGCCAGATGGGGGGCCAGCCCCAGCATTTT. Protein product: CASSQMGGQPQHF. V gene TRBV14 combines with J gene TRBJ1-5; TRBD1 is a possible D gene (6 bases). Germline lookup yields CDR1 SGHDN and CDR2 FVKESK. Trimming stripped 3 bases from V and 7 bases from J, with 10 bases between. The CDR3 is made up of 13 amino acids.